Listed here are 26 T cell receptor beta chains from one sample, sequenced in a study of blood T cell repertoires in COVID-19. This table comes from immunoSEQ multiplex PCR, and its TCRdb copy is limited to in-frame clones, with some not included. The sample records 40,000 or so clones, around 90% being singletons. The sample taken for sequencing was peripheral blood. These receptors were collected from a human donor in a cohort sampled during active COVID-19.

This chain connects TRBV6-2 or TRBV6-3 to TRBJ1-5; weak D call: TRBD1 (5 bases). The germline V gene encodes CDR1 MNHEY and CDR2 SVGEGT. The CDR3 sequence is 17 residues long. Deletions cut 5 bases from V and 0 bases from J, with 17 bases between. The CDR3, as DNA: TGTGCCAGCAGTCACGCAGTCTTCAGGGATAGCAATCAGCCCCAGCATTTT. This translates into CASSHAVFRDSNQPQHF.

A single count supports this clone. CDR3 amino acids: CASSLDSVYEQYF. As DNA, the CDR3 is TGTGCCAGCAGCTTAGATTCAGTCTACGAGCAGTACTTC. The V call is TRBV11-2, the J call TRBJ2-7, with no clear D. CDR3 size: 13 residues. V gave up 0 bases and J gave up 3 bases, with 6 bases separating them. Germline V gives CDR1 SGHAT, CDR2 FQNNGV.

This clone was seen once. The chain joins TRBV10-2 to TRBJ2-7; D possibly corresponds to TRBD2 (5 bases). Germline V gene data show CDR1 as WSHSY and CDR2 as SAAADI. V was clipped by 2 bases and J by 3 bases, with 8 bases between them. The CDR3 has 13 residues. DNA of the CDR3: TGCGCCAGCAGTGAGGCCCGGGGCTACGAGCAGTACTTC. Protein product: CASSEARGYEQYF.

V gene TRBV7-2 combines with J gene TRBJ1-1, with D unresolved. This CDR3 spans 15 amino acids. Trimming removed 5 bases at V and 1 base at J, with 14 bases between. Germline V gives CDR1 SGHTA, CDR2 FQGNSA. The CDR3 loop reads CASSPASTRNTEAFF. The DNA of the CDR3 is TGTGCCAGCAGCCCCGCCTCGACAAGGAACACTGAAGCTTTCTTT.

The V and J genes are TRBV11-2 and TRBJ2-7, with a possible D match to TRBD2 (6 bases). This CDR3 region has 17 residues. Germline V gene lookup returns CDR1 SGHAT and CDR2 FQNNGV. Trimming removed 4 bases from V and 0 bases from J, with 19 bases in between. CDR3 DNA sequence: TGTGCCAGCAGCTCCCTCCGAGGGGCGGGGAGCTCCTACGAGCAGTACTTC. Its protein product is CASSSLRGAGSSYEQYF.

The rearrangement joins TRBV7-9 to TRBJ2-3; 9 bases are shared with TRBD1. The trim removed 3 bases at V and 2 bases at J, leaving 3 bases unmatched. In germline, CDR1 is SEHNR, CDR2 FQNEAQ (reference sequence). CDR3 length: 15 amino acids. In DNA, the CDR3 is TGTGCCAGCAGCTTCGGACAGGGGAACACAGATACGCAGTATTTT. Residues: CASSFGQGNTDTQYF. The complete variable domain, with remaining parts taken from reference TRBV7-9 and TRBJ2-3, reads DTGVSQNPRHKITKRGQNVTFRCDPISEHNRLYWYRQTLGQGPEFLTYFQNEAQLEKSRLLSDRFSAERPKGSFSTLEIQRTEQGDSAMYLCASSFGQGNTDTQYFGPGTRLTVL.

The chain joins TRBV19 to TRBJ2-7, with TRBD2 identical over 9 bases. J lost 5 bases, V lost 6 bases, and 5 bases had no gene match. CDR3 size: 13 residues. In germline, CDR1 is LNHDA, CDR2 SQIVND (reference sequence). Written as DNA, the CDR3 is TGTGCCAGTAGGCGGGGGGGAGAGGACGAGCAGTACTTC. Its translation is CASRRGGEDEQYF.

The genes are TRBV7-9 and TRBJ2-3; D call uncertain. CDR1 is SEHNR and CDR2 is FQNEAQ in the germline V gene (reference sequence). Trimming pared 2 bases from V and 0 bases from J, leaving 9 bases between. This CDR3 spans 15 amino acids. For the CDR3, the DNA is TGTGCCAGCAGCTTATGGGCCCGCAGCACAGATACGCAGTATTTT. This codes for CASSLWARSTDTQYF.

The CDR3 sequence: CSASWRSHEQYF. The CDR3, as DNA: TGCAGTGCTAGTTGGAGATCCCACGAGCAGTACTTC. The chain recombines TRBV20-1 with TRBJ2-7; D is ambiguous. This CDR3 is 12 amino acids long. Per germline, CDR1 DFQATT and CDR2 SNEGSKA (reference sequence). The V end was cut by 3 bases, the J end by 5 bases, with 11 bases between.

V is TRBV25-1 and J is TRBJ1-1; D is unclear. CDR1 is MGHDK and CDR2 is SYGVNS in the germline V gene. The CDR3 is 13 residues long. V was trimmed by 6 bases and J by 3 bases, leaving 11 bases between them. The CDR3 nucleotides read TGTGCCAGCAGACTAAGACGGGACACTGAAGCTTTCTTT. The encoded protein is CASRLRRDTEAFF.

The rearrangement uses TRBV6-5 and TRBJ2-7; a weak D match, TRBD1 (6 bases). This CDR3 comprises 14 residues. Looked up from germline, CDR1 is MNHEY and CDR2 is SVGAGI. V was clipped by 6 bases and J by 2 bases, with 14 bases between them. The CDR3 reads CASRTQGLTYEQYF. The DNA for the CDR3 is TGTGCCAGCAGGACACAGGGTCTGACCTACGAGCAGTACTTC.

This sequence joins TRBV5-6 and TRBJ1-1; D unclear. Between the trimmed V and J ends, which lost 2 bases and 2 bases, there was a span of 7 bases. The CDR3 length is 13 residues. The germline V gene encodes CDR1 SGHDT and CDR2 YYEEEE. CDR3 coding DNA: TGTGCCAGCAGCTTCGGGTTAAACACTGAAGCTTTCTTT. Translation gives CASSFGLNTEAFF.

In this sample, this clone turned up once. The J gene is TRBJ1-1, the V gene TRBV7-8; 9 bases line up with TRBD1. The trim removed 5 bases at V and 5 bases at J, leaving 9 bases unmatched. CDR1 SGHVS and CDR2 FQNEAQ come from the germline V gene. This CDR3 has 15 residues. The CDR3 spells CASSVTGGAVTEAFF. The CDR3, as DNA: TGTGCCAGCAGCGTTACAGGGGGCGCGGTTACTGAAGCTTTCTTT. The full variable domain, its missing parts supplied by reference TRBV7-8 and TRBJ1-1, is GAGVSQSPRYKVAKRGQDVALRCDPISGHVSLFWYQQALGQGPEFLTYFQNEAQLDKSGLPSDRFFAERPEGSVSTLKIQRTQQEDSAVYLCASSVTGGAVTEAFFGQGTRLTVV.

The CDR3 loop is CASKDGLVRTDWYYGYTF. In nucleotides, the CDR3 is TGCGCCAGTAAAGACGGATTGGTAAGGACAGATTGGTACTATGGCTACACCTTC. The V gene is TRBV10-1, the J gene TRBJ1-2; D perhaps matches TRBD1 (6 bases). Germline values: CDR1 WNHNN, CDR2 SYGVQD (reference sequence). CDR3 length equals 18 residues. Trimming shortened V by 9 bases and J by 3 bases, and 29 bases separated the two germline ends.

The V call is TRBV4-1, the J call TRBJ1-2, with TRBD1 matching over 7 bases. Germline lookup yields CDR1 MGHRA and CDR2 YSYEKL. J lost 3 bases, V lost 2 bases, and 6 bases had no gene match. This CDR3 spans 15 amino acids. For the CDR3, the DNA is TGCGCCAGCAGCCAAATGGGCAGGGGGGACTATGGCTACACCTTC. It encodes CASSQMGRGDYGYTF.

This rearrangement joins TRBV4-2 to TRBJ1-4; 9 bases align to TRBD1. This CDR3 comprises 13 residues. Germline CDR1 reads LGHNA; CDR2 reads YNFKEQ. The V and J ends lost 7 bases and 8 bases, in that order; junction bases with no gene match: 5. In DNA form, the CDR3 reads TGTGCCAGCACCACCGGACAGGGGGAAAAACTGTTTTTT. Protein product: CASTTGQGEKLFF.

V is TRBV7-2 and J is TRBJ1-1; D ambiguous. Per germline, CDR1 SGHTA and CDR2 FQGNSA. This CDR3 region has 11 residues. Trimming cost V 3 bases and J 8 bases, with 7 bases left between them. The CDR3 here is CASSLRREAFF. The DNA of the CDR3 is TGTGCCAGCAGCTTGAGGAGAGAAGCTTTCTTT.

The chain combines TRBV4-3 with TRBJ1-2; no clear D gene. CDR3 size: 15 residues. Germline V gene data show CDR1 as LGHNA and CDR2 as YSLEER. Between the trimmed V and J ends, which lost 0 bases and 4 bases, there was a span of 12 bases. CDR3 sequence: CASSQDPNPGYGYTF. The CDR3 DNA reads TGCGCCAGCAGCCAAGACCCCAATCCGGGCTATGGCTACACCTTC.

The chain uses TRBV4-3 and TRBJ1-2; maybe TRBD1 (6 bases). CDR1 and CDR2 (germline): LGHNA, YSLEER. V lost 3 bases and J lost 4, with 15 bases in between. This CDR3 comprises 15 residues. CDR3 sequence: CASSQATGSSYGYTF. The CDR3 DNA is TGCGCCAGCAGCCAGGCCACAGGGTCCAGCTATGGCTACACCTTC.

CDR3 in amino acids: CASSQDPRGQALWAFF. In DNA form, the CDR3 reads TGCGCCAGCAGCCAAGATCCGCGAGGACAGGCCTTGTGGGCTTTCTTT. The J gene is TRBJ1-1, the V gene TRBV4-3; 7 bases agree with TRBD1. Germline CDR1 reads LGHNA; CDR2 reads YSLEER. CDR3 size: 16 residues. Unmatched junction bases numbered 15, after V lost 0 bases and J lost 11 bases.

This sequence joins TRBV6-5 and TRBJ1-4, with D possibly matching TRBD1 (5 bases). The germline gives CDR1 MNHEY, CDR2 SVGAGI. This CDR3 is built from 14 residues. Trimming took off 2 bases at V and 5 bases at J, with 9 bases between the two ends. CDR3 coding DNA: TGTGCCAGCAGTTACGACAGAACCAATGAAAAACTGTTTTTT. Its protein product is CASSYDRTNEKLFF.

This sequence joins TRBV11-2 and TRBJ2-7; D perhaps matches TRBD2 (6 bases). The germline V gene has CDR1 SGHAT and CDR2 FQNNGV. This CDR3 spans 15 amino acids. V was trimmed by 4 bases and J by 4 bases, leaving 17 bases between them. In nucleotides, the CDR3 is TGTGCCAGCAGCTCACTCCGGGGACTGCAATACGAGCAGTACTTC. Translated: CASSSLRGLQYEQYF.

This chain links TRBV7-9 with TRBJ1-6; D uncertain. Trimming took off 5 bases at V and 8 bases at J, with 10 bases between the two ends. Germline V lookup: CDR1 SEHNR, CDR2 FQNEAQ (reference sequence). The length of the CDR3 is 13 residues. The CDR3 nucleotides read TGTGCCAGCAGCCAGGTTCTCGATTCACCCCTCCACTTT. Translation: CASSQVLDSPLHF.

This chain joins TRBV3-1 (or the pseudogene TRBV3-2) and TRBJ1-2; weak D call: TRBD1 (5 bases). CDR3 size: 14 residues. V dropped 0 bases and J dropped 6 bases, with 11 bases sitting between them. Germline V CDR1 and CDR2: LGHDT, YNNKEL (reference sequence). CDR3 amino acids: CASSQETGTDGYTF. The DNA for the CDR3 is TGTGCCAGCAGCCAAGAAACGGGGACTGATGGCTACACCTTC.

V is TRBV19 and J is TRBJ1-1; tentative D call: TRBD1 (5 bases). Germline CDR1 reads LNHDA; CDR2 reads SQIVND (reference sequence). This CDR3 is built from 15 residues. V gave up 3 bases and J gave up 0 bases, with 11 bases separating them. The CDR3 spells CASSMALGLNTEAFF. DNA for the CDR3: TGTGCCAGTAGTATGGCGTTGGGGCTGAACACTGAAGCTTTCTTT.

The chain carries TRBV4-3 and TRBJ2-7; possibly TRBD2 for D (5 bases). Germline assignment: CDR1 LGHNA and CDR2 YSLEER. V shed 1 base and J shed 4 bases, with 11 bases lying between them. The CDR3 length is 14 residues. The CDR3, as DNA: TGCGCCAGCAGCCAAGTGTTCCGAGGGTACGAGCAGTACTTC. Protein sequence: CASSQVFRGYEQYF.